What follows describes a single T cell receptor (beta chain). Antigen specificity is unknown. This may arise from a read error, as a much more abundant clone is one base away. No conserved phenylalanine or tryptophan is present at the end of the CDR3, so a read error is the likely explanation. Over 18 months, lack of ophthalmopathy progression marked Graves' hyperthyroidism as stable. Exclusions: uncontrolled infection, other autoimmune disease, pregnancy, lactation. The data stem from a study of T cells in Graves' hyperthyroidism and ophthalmopathy. Study-wide findings and caveats: The model anticipated ophthalmopathy a median about six months pre-onset.

Germline CDR1 and CDR2: DFQATT and SNEGSKA (reference sequence). After removal of 7 bases from V and 6 bases from J, the junction contained 4 bases not matched to a gene. The CDR3 spans 12 residues. There were TCR beta CDR3 regions amplified from RNA transcripts. TCR CDR3 regions were first amplified by RT-PCR with HTBI primers. TCRdb passed the multiplex PCR reads through MiXCR, listing each CDR3 protein once. The table shows hundreds of thousands of distinct CDR3 sequences, with about 38% occurring only once. The source is a man aged 18 to 30 with Graves' hyperthyroidism. Source material: blood. The chain links TRBV20-1 to TRBJ1-4; the match to TRBD1 covers 8 bases. The CDR3 region has the DNA TGCAGTGGAGACAGGGGCGATGAAAAACTGTTTCTT. Translation gives CSGDRGDEKLFL.